Included here is one T cell receptor (beta chain) sequence, with context. Produced via immunoSEQ multiplex PCR; TCRdb's table is partial and in-frame only. In the table there are 120,000 to 150,000 clones, about nine tenths of which are singletons. These data are taken from a study of blood T cell repertoires in COVID-19. Overall study context: Both acute and convalescent COVID-19 samples were obtained from the United States, Italy and Spain. Sample material is recorded as cDNA or gDNA derived from T cells, B-cell-depleted T cells, or PBMCs.

V gave up 8 bases and J gave up 5 bases, with 15 bases separating them. Germline lookup yields CDR1 LNHDA and CDR2 SQIVND (reference sequence). The CDR3 extends over 13 amino acids. The sequence came from a human donor with COVID-19, enrolled during active disease. The donor label of this sample is uncertain. This chain connects TRBV19 to TRBJ1-1; D perhaps matches TRBD1 (5 bases). The sample consisted of peripheral blood. CDR3 loop: CASQFQGGTEAFF. Here the CDR3 DNA reads TGTGCCAGTCAATTTCAGGGAGGGACTGAAGCTTTCTTT.